Detailed here is one T cell receptor (beta chain). This sample is drawn from a study of blood T cell repertoires in COVID-19. Turning to the study itself: From T cells, B-cell-depleted T cells, or PBMCs came the material, which was cDNA or gDNA.

The protocol was immunoSEQ multiplex PCR, while the TCRdb copy is restricted to in-frame clones and leaves out a portion. Altogether about 300,000 clones are present, 85% to 90% being singletons, with the ten largest covering roughly 1.6%. The CDR3 runs 15 residues. Germline loops: CDR1 MNHEY, CDR2 SVGAGI. Unmatched junction bases numbered 5, after V lost 5 bases and J lost 3 bases. The material sequenced was peripheral blood. The sequence was collected from a woman aged 40-49 years who had recovered from COVID-19. V usage is TRBV6-5 and J usage is TRBJ2-7; 12 bases fit TRBD2. The DNA for the CDR3 is TGTGCCAGCAGTCGACTAGCGGGGGCCAACTACGAGCAGTACTTC. This translates into CASSRLAGANYEQYF.